The 15 T cell receptor beta chains below come from one sample, sequenced in a study of shared clonotypes between healthy human individuals. Produced via immunoSEQ multiplex PCR; TCRdb's table is partial and in-frame only. The sample lists about 480,000 clones, roughly 79% occurring once. Material for sequencing was PBMCs. The receptors were sampled from a woman between 35 and 50 years old in good health. Some clones in this sample may be carry-over from other donors' samples.

The chain uses TRBV29-1 and TRBJ2-5; D possibly corresponds to TRBD1 (6 bases). The germline CDR1 and CDR2 sequences are SQVTM and ANQGSEA. With 6 bases removed from V and 7 bases from J, the gap between germline ends came to 12 bases. The CDR3 consists of 11 residues. CDR3 amino acids: CSVDRGGTQYF. The CDR3, as DNA: TGCAGCGTCGACCGAGGGGGGACCCAGTACTTC.

This clone was detected once. This chain connects TRBV2 to TRBJ1-3, with 7 positions matching TRBD1. Germline CDR1 and CDR2: SNHLY and FYNNEI. Unmatched junction bases numbered 4, after V lost 6 bases and J lost 2 bases. The CDR3 length is 14 residues. The CDR3 nucleotides read TGTGCCAGCAGCAGGGGACAGCCTGGAAACACCATATATTTT. It yields the protein CASSRGQPGNTIYF.

The CDR3: CASSAGTSQLVMETQYF. CDR3 nucleotides: TGTGCCAGCAGCGCCGGGACTAGCCAATTAGTGATGGAGACCCAGTACTTC. The chain combines TRBV9 with TRBJ2-5, with 9 bases aligning to TRBD2. Germline V gene lookup returns CDR1 SGDLS and CDR2 YYNGEE. V was pared by 3 bases and J by 5 bases, with 14 bases of the junction left unmatched. The length of the CDR3 is 17 residues. The entire variable domain, with the rest obtained from reference TRBV9 and TRBJ2-5, is as follows: DSGVTQTPKHLITATGQRVTLRCSPRSGDLSVYWYQQSLDQGLQFLIQYYNGEERAKGNILERFSAQQFPDLHSELNLSSLELGDSALYFCASSAGTSQLVMETQYFGPGTRLLVL.

The genes are TRBV5-1 and TRBJ2-1; no definite D call. Germline V gene lookup returns CDR1 SGHRS and CDR2 YFSETQ. Trimming left V 0 bases short and J 2 bases short, with 6 bases between. The CDR3 extends over 14 amino acids. As DNA, the CDR3 is TGCGCCAGCAGCTTGGCAGGAGCCTACAATGAGCAGTTCTTC. It encodes CASSLAGAYNEQFF.

This clone was counted at least ten times. V is TRBV10-3 and J is TRBJ2-3, with TRBD1 identical over 8 bases. The CDR3 runs 12 residues. The V gene end was trimmed by 8 bases and the J gene end by 6 bases; junction bases not matched to a gene: 4. Germline V gene sequence: CDR1 ENHRY, CDR2 SYGVKD. The CDR3 loop reads CAIGQGMDTQYF. The CDR3 nucleotides are TGTGCCATCGGACAGGGAATGGATACGCAGTATTTT.

The chain combines TRBV27 with TRBJ1-5; D remains unclear. Germline V gives CDR1 MNHEY, CDR2 SMNVEV (reference sequence). Trimming stripped 2 bases from V and 0 bases from J, with 11 bases between. CDR3 length: 16 residues. The CDR3: CASSLTTPRSNQPQHF. For the CDR3, the DNA is TGTGCCAGCAGTTTAACGACCCCCCGTAGCAATCAGCCCCAGCATTTT.

At least ten counts were recorded for this clone. The chain has TRBV29-1 and TRBJ2-4, with D maybe TRBD2 (5 bases). The length of the CDR3 is 15 residues. Trimming removed 0 bases from V and 4 bases from J, with 13 bases in between. The germline V gene has CDR1 SQVTM and CDR2 ANQGSEA. CDR3 amino acids: CSVEDEGRVKNIQYF. The CDR3 region has the DNA TGCAGCGTTGAAGATGAGGGTAGGGTAAAAAACATTCAGTACTTC.

This clone was seen repeatedly, ten times or more. The sample carries other DNA sequences with the same CDR3. The chain couples TRBV7-9 to TRBJ2-3; D gene uncertain. CDR1 and CDR2 from the germline V gene are SEHNR and FQNEAQ (reference sequence). The germline V and J ends were trimmed by 7 bases and 2 bases, with 13 bases remaining between them. CDR3 length equals 14 residues. CDR3 amino acids: CASTLEGLTDTQYF. The CDR3 coding sequence is TGTGCCAGCACCCTAGAAGGCCTCACAGATACGCAGTATTTT.

The chain employs TRBV7-9 and TRBJ1-2; D might be TRBD1 (6 bases). CDR1 is SEHNR and CDR2 is FQNEAQ in the germline V gene (reference sequence). This CDR3 region has 14 residues. With 5 bases removed from V and 4 bases from J, the gap between germline ends came to 14 bases. CDR3 amino acids: CASSPWTDSYGYTF. The CDR3 nucleotides read TGTGCCAGCAGCCCTTGGACAGATTCCTATGGCTACACCTTC.

The J gene is TRBJ1-4, the V gene TRBV14; a weak D match, TRBD1 (6 bases). The V and J ends lost 4 bases and 3 bases respectively, with 15 bases between them. This CDR3 has 16 amino acids. Germline assignment: CDR1 SGHDN and CDR2 FVKESK. The CDR3 nucleotides are TGTGCCAGCAGCCGGGGGCTGGGGACGGCTAATGAAAAACTGTTTTTT. Translated, it gives CASSRGLGTANEKLFF. Variable domain in full (rest from reference TRBV14 and TRBJ1-4): EAGVTQFPSHSVIEKGQTVTLRCDPISGHDNLYWYRRVMGKEIKFLLHFVKESKQDESGMPNNRFLAERTGGTYSTLKVQPAELEDSGVYFCASSRGLGTANEKLFFGSGTQLSVL.

The chain is built from TRBV19 and TRBJ2-2; 7 positions match TRBD2. In germline, CDR1 is LNHDA, CDR2 SQIVND (reference sequence). The CDR3 is made up of 15 amino acids. V lost 3 bases to trimming and J lost 4 bases; unmatched junction nucleotides: 5. The CDR3, as DNA: TGTGCCAGTAGTATCTTAGCGGGTAGCACCGGGGAGCTGTTTTTT. The encoded protein is CASSILAGSTGELFF.

The J gene is TRBJ2-7, the V gene TRBV5-6, with D uncertain. The CDR3 is 12 residues long. With 0 bases removed from V and 5 bases from J, the gap between germline ends came to 6 bases. From germline, CDR1 is SGHDT and CDR2 YYEEEE. CDR3 sequence (DNA): TGTGCCAGCAGCTTGGTTAGGAACGAGCAGTACTTC. Its translation: CASSLVRNEQYF.

This clone has only a few counts. The V call is TRBV6-5, the J call TRBJ1-2; tentatively, D is TRBD1 (5 bases). The CDR3 covers 12 residues. The V end was cut by 2 bases, the J end by 7 bases, with 8 bases between. Germline CDR1 reads MNHEY; CDR2 reads SVGAGI. Here the CDR3 DNA reads TGTGCCAGCAGTTACCTCGGGGGTGGCTACACCTTC. Protein product: CASSYLGGGYTF.

The rearrangement uses TRBV9 and TRBJ2-1, with D tentatively TRBD1 (5 bases). The CDR3 has 15 residues. Germline CDR1 reads SGDLS; CDR2 reads YYNGEE. The germline V and J ends were trimmed by 2 bases and 2 bases, with 11 bases remaining between them. This chain's CDR3 is CASSVQTETYNEQFF. CDR3 sequence (DNA): TGTGCCAGCAGCGTTCAGACAGAAACCTACAATGAGCAGTTCTTC.

Only a few counts were recorded for this clone. The sample has other DNA sequences that encode this CDR3 too. The CDR3 nucleotides are TGTGCCAGCAGTGGACAGGGAAGTCAGCCCCAGCATTTT. Translating gives CASSGQGSQPQHF. The rearrangement uses TRBV6-1 and TRBJ1-5; the match to TRBD1 covers 7 bases. Germline loops: CDR1 MNHNS, CDR2 SASEGT. The CDR3 runs to 13 residues. J lost 6 bases, V lost 4 bases, and 3 bases had no gene match.